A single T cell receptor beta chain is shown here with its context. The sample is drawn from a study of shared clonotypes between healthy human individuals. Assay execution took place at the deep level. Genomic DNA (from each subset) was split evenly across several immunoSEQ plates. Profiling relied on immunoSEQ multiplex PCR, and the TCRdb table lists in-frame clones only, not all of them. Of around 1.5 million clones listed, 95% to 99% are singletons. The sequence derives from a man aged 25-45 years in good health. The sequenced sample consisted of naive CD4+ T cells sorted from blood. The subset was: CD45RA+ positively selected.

CDR3 DNA sequence: TGTGCCAGCACCCGGACTAGGAGTCAAGTCAGCAATGAGCAGTTCTTC. This encodes CASTRTRSQVSNEQFF. V usage is TRBV25-1 and J usage is TRBJ2-1; TRBD2 matches 7 bases. With V trimmed by 7 bases and J by 6 bases, 15 bases remained unmatched. The CDR3 length is 16 residues. The germline CDR1 and CDR2 sequences are MGHDK and SYGVNS. The full variable domain, completed using reference TRBV25-1 and TRBJ2-1, is EADIYQTPRYLVIGTGKKITLECSQTMGHDKMYWYQQDPGMELHLIHYSYGVNSTEKGDLSSESTVSRIRTEHFPLTLESARPSHTSQYLCASTRTRSQVSNEQFFGPGTRLTVL.